This T cell receptor (beta chain) was found in a study of blood T cell repertoires in COVID-19. The wider study: Researchers got acute and convalescent COVID-19 samples from the United States, Italy and Spain. Sample material is recorded as cDNA or gDNA derived from T cells, B-cell-depleted T cells, or PBMCs.

Original data processing: Using reference gene primer amplification, nucleated cell counts were estimated. Only in-frame clones appear in the TCRdb table, and some are missing; sequencing was by immunoSEQ multiplex PCR. Clonal size and the V and J genes are those of that table, whereas D and trimming came from the DNA. The sample records around 230,000 clones, around 83% being singletons. V lost 2 bases and J 4 bases, leaving 23 bases between the germline ends. The CDR3 has 18 amino acids. In germline, CDR1 is LNHDA, CDR2 SQIVND (reference sequence). The sequencing sample was made of peripheral blood. The rearrangement uses TRBV19 and TRBJ1-2; a possible D gene is TRBD1 (6 bases). The TCR was taken from a woman aged 45-65 years with acute or convalescent COVID-19. CDR3 nucleotide sequence: TGTGCCAGTAGTATACGCTACAACACAGGGTTATGGAGCTATGGCTACACCTTC. Translating gives CASSIRYNTGLWSYGYTF.